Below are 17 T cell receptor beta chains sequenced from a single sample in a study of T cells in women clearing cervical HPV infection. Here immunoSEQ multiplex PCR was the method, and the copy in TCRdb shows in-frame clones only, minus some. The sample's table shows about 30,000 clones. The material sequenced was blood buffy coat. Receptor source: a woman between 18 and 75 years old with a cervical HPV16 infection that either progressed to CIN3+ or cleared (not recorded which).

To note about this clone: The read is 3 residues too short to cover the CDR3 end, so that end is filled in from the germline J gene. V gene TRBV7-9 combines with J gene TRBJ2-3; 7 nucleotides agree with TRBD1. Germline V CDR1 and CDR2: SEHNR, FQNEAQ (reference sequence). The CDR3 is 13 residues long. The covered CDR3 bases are TGTGCCAGCAGCGTACAGGGGACCAAGACG. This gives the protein CASSVQGTKT. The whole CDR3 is CASSVQGTKTQYF.

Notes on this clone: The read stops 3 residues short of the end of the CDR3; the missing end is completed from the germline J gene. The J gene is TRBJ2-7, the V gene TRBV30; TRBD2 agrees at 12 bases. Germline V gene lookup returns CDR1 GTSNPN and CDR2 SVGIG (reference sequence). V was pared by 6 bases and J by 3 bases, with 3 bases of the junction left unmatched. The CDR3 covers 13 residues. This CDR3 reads CACGTSGYYEQYF. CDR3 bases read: TGTGCCTGTGGGACTAGCGGGTACTACGAG.

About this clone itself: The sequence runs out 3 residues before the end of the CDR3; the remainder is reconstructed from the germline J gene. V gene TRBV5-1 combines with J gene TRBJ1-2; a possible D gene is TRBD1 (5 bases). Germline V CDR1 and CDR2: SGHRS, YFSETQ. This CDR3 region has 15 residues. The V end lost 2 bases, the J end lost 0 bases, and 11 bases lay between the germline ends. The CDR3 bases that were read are TGCGCCAGCAGCTTTGACGGGGGGACTAACTATGGC. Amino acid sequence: CASSFDGGTNYG. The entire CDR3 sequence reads CASSFDGGTNYGYTF.

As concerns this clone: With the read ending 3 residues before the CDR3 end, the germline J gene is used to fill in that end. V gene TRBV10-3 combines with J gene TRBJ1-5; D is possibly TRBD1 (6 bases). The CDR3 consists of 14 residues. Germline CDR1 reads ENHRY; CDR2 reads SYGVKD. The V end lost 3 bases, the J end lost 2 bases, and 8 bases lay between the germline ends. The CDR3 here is CAISDRGGNQPQHF. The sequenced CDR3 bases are TGTGCCATCAGTGACAGGGGAGGCAATCAGCCC.

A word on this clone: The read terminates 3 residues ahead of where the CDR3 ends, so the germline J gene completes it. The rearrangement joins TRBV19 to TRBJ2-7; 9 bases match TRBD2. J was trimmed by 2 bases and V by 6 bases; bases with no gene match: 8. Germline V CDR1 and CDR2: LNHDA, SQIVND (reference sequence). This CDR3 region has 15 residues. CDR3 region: CASSEIAGAAYEQYF. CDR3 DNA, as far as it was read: TGTGCCAGTAGCGAGATAGCGGGAGCGGCCTACGAG.

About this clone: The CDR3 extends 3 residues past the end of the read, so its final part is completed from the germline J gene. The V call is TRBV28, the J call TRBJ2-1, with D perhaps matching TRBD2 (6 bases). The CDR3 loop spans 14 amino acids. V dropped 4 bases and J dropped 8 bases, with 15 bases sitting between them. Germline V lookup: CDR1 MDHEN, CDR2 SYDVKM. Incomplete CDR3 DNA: TGTGCCAGCAGTTCCCTCCTAGCGCCCCATGAG. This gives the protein CASSSLLAPHE. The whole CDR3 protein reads CASSSLLAPHEQFF.

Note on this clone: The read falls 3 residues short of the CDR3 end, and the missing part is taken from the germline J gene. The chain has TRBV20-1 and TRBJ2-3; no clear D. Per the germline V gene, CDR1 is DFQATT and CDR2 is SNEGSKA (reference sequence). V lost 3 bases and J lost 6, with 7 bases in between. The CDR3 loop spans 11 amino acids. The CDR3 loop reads CSARASDTQYF. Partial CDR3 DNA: TGCAGTGCTAGGGCTTCCGATACG.

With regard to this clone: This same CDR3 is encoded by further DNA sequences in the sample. CDR3 sequence: CAIRNSVAGVYEQYF. CDR3 bases read: TGTGCCATCAGGAACTCGGTAGCGGGAGTATACGAG. The chain combines TRBV10-3 with TRBJ2-7, with 9 bases identical to TRBD2. The read terminates 3 residues ahead of where the CDR3 ends, so the germline J gene completes it. Germline loops: CDR1 ENHRY, CDR2 SYGVKD. CDR3 size: 15 residues. Losses at the gene ends were 6 bases for V and 4 bases for J; bases not matched to a gene: 10.

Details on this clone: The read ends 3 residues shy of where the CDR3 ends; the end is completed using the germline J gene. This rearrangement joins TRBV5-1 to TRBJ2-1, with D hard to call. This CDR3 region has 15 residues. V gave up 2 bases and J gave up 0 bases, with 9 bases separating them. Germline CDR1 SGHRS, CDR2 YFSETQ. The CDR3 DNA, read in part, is TGCGCCAGCAGCTTAAACCCCAGCTCCTACAATGAG. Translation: CASSLNPSSYNE. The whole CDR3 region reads CASSLNPSSYNEQFF.

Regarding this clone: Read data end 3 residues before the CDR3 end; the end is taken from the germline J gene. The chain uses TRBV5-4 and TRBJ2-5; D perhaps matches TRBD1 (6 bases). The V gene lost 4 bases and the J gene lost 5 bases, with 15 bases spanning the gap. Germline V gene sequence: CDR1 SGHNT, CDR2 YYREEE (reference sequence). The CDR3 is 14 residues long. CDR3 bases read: TGTGCCAGCAGCAAGGACAGAGCTAGCGAGACC. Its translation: CASSKDRASET. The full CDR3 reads CASSKDRASETQYF.

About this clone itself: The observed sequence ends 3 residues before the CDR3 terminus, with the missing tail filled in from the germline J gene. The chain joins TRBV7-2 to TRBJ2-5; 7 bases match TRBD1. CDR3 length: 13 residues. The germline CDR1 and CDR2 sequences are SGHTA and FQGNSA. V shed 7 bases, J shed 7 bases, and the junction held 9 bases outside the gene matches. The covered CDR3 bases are TGTGCCAGCACCGGATATGCAGGGGGGACC. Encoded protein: CASTGYAGGT. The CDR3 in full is CASTGYAGGTQYF.

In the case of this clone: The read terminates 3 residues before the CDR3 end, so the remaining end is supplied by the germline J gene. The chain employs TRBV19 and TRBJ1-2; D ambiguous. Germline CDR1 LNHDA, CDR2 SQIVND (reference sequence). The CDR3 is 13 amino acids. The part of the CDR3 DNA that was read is TGTGCCAGTAGTATTCAAGTGGTGGGCGAC. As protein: CASSIQVVGD. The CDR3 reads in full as CASSIQVVGDYTF.

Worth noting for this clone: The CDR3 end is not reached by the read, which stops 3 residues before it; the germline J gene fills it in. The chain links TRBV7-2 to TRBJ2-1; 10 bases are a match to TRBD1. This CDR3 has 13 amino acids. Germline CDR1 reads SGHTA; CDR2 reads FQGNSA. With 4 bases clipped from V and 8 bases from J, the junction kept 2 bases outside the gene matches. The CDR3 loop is CASSSGTGDEQFF. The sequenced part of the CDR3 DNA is TGTGCCAGCAGCTCCGGGACAGGGGATGAG.

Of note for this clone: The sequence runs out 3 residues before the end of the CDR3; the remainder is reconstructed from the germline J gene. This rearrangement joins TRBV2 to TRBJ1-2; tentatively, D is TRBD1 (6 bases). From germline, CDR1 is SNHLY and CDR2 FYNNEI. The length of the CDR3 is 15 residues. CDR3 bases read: TGTGCCAGCAGCCGACAGGACCCCCGGAGCAATGAC. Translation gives CASSRQDPRSND. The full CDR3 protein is CASSRQDPRSNDYTF.

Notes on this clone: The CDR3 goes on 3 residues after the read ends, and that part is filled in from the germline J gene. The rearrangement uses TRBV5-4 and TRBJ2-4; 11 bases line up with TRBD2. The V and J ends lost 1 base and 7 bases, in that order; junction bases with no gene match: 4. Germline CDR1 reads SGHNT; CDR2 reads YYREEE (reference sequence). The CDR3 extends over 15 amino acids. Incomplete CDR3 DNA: TGTGCCAGCAGCTTGACTAGCGGGAGTAGGAACATT. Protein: CASSLTSGSRNI. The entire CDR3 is CASSLTSGSRNIQYF.

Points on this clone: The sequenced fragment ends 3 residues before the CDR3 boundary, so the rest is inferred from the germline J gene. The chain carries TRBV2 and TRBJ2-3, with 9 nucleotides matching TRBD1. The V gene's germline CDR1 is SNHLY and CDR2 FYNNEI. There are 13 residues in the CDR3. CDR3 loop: CATAPGQGLPQYF. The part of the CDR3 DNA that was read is TGTGCCACTGCTCCGGGACAGGGTCTTCCG.

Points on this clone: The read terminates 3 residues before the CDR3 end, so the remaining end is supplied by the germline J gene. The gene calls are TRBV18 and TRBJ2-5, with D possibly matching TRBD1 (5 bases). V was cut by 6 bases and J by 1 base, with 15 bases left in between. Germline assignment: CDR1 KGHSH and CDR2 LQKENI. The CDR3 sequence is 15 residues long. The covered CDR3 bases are TGTGCCAGCTCGCCGTCGTGGGGCTTCCAAGAGACC. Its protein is CASSPSWGFQET. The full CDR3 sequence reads CASSPSWGFQETQYF.